This is a list of T cell receptor beta chains from one sample in a study of shared clonotypes between healthy human individuals. The method was immunoSEQ multiplex PCR; TCRdb's version includes in-frame clones alone and lacks a portion of them. The table shows around 1,900,000 clones, with roughly 93% occurring only once. The sequencing sample was made of naive CD8+ T cells from PBMCs. The receptors shown here come from a man younger than 35 in good health. Some clones in this sample may be carry-over from other donors' samples. Both conserved end residues are part of each CDR3. Fields, in order: J gene, V gene, clone size, D gene, CDR3 protein, CDR3 DNA. The D gene is left open where the match is weak. The size of a clone is reported for some rows only, either as once, few or many, or as a class for expanded clones.

TRBJ2-7 | TRBV28 | - | - | CASSPPRLTAGSYEQYF | TGTGCCAGCAGTCCCCCCCGGCTGACGGCAGGGTCCTACGAGCAGTACTTC
TRBJ2-7 | TRBV7-9 | - | TRBD1 | CASSPLTGVGEQYF | TGTGCCAGCAGCCCTCTTACAGGGGTAGGCGAGCAGTACTTC
TRBJ2-1 | TRBV29-1 | - | TRBD2 | CSVLGTSGDNEQFF | TGCAGCGTACTGGGGACTAGCGGAGACAATGAGCAGTTCTTC
TRBJ1-5 | TRBV13 | - | - | CASSLGEGTQPQHF | TGTGCCAGCAGCTTAGGGGAGGGTACTCAGCCCCAGCATTTT
TRBJ1-1 | TRBV28 | - | - | CASSSPPLGTEAFF | TGTGCCAGCAGTTCCCCCCCTTTGGGCACTGAAGCTTTCTTT
TRBJ1-2 | TRBV9 | - | TRBD1 | CASSPRDRGNYGYTF | TGTGCCAGCAGCCCTCGGGACAGGGGGAACTATGGCTACACCTTC
TRBJ2-2 | TRBV11-3 | - | TRBD2 | CASSLAGSAGELFF | TGTGCCAGCAGCCTAGCGGGATCAGCCGGGGAGCTGTTTTTT
TRBJ1-3 | TRBV28 | - | - | CASRLTAFSGNTIYF | TGTGCCAGCAGGTTGACAGCCTTCTCTGGAAACACCATATATTTT
TRBJ2-6 | TRBV7-6 | - | TRBD1 | CASSPRGPASGANVLTF | TGTGCCAGCAGCCCTAGGGGGCCGGCCTCTGGGGCCAACGTCCTGACTTTC
TRBJ1-5 | TRBV29-1 | - | TRBD1 | CSAMDRGFGNQPQHF | TGCAGCGCCATGGACAGGGGTTTCGGCAATCAGCCCCAGCATTTT
TRBJ2-3 | TRBV27 | - | TRBD1 | CASRVTGGPTDTQYF | TGTGCCAGCAGGGTCACAGGGGGACCTACAGATACGCAGTATTTT
TRBJ2-1 | TRBV27 | - | - | CASSLLRADDYNEQFF | TGTGCCAGCAGTTTGCTGCGGGCGGACGACTACAATGAGCAGTTCTTC
TRBJ2-7 | TRBV27 | - | - | CASKDAGTNYEQYF | TGTGCCAGCAAAGACGCCGGGACAAACTACGAGCAGTACTTC
TRBJ2-7 | TRBV2 | - | - | CASERYSYEQYF | TGTGCCAGCGAAAGGTACTCCTACGAGCAGTACTTC
TRBJ2-1 | TRBV9 | - | - | CASSPPSAEQFF | TGTGCCAGCAGCCCCCCCAGCGCCGAGCAGTTCTTC
TRBJ1-2 | TRBV27 | - | TRBD1 | CATKDRGDYGYTF | TGTGCCACAAAGGACAGGGGCGACTATGGCTACACCTTC
TRBJ1-5 | TRBV27 | few | - | CASSLRFGTQPQHF | TGTGCCAGCAGTTTGCGTTTTGGGACTCAGCCCCAGCATTTT
TRBJ1-2 | TRBV10-3 | - | - | CAISGRNNYGYTF | TGTGCCATCAGTGGGCGGAACAACTATGGCTACACCTTC
TRBJ2-2 | TRBV29-1 | few | - | CSVERANTGELFF | TGCAGCGTTGAAAGGGCGAACACCGGGGAGCTGTTTTTT
TRBJ1-2 | TRBV9 | - | TRBD1 | CASSPRQGPYGYTF | TGTGCCAGCAGCCCCAGACAGGGTCCTTATGGCTACACCTTC
TRBJ1-4 | TRBV7-8 | - | - | CASSFPGVEGGEKLFF | TGTGCCAGCAGCTTCCCAGGCGTTGAGGGTGGTGAAAAACTGTTTTTT
TRBJ2-1 | TRBV28 | - | - | CATERQEQFF | TGTGCCACCGAAAGACAGGAGCAGTTCTTC
TRBJ2-7 | TRBV7-3 | - | TRBD2 | CASSLTSSGRSYEQYF | TGTGCCAGCAGCTTAACGTCTAGCGGGCGCTCCTACGAGCAGTACTTC
TRBJ2-2 | TRBV19 | - | TRBD1 | CASSIGTGGGTGELFF | TGTGCCAGTAGTATTGGGACAGGGGGCGGCACCGGGGAGCTGTTTTTT
TRBJ2-3 | TRBV7-3 | - | TRBD2 | CASSSGTSGDTQYF | TGTGCCAGCAGCTCTGGGACTAGCGGAGATACGCAGTATTTT
TRBJ2-7 | TRBV27 | once | - | CASTGSPLRDEQYF | TGTGCCAGCACAGGGTCACCCCTTAGGGACGAGCAGTACTTC
TRBJ1-5 | TRBV4-1 | - | TRBD1 | CASSQDNRGRNQPQHF | TGCGCCAGCAGCCAGGATAACAGGGGTCGCAATCAGCCCCAGCATTTT
TRBJ2-3 | TRBV27 | once | - | CASSRHPQGSRDTQYF | TGTGCCAGCAGTCGCCATCCCCAGGGGAGTCGGGATACGCAGTATTTT
TRBJ2-7 | TRBV9 | - | TRBD2 | CASSPIAGGPAEQYF | TGTGCCAGCAGCCCTATAGCGGGAGGGCCGGCCGAGCAGTACTTC
TRBJ1-5 | TRBV9 | - | - | CASSVGGGRGQPQHF | TGTGCCAGCAGCGTAGGAGGGGGGAGGGGACAGCCCCAGCATTTT
TRBJ2-7 | TRBV28 | - | TRBD1 | CASSLGQGGYEQYF | TGTGCCAGCAGTCTGGGACAGGGGGGGTACGAGCAGTACTTC
TRBJ1-2 | TRBV21-1 | - | - | CASSNGLIGDGYTF | TGTGCCAGCAGCAATGGCCTTATTGGGGATGGCTACACCTTC
TRBJ2-4 | TRBV7-9 | once | TRBD2 | CASSPRKNGGAKNIQYF | TGTGCCAGCAGCCCCCGAAAGAACGGGGGGGCCAAAAACATTCAGTACTTC
TRBJ1-5 | TRBV15 | - | TRBD1 | CATSRTGDGQPQHF | TGTGCCACCAGCAGGACAGGGGACGGACAGCCCCAGCATTTT
TRBJ2-7 | TRBV29-1 | - | - | CSVVPSDSYEQYF | TGCAGCGTTGTACCTAGTGACTCCTACGAGCAGTACTTC
TRBJ2-7 | TRBV28 | - | - | CASSLSFTYEQYF | TGTGCCAGCAGTTTATCGTTTACCTACGAGCAGTACTTC
TRBJ2-7 | TRBV7-9 | once | TRBD2 | CASSGTTSGTTSYEQYF | TGTGCCAGCAGCGGCACAACTAGCGGGACGACATCCTACGAGCAGTACTTC
TRBJ1-2 | TRBV5-1 | - | - | CASSVDGRGARGYTF | TGCGCCAGCAGCGTGGATGGTAGGGGCGCGCGGGGCTACACCTTC
TRBJ1-1 | TRBV7-9 | - | - | CASSHPAFYRGEDTEAFF | TGTGCCAGCAGCCACCCCGCCTTCTATCGGGGGGAGGACACTGAAGCTTTCTTT
TRBJ1-1 | TRBV11-2 | - | - | CASSPWAGNTEAFF | TGTGCCAGCAGCCCTTGGGCTGGGAACACTGAAGCTTTCTTT
TRBJ2-3 | TRBV12-5 | - | - | CASGLGGDGTDTQYF | TGTGCTAGTGGTTTGGGAGGAGATGGCACAGATACGCAGTATTTT
TRBJ2-1 | TRBV18 | - | TRBD2 | CASSPSSGSSYNEQFF | TGTGCCAGCTCACCATCAAGCGGGAGCTCCTACAATGAGCAGTTCTTC
TRBJ2-7 | TRBV27 | - | TRBD1 | CASRGTGESYEQYF | TGTGCCAGCCGGGGGACAGGGGAGTCCTACGAGCAGTACTTC
TRBJ2-3 | TRBV7-6 | - | - | CASSLYRETFTDTQYF | TGTGCCAGCAGCTTATATCGGGAGACTTTCACAGATACGCAGTATTTT
TRBJ1-5 | TRBV11-2 | - | - | CASSLDPVGQPQHF | TGTGCCAGCAGCTTAGACCCTGTCGGGCAGCCCCAGCATTTT
TRBJ2-1 | TRBV9 | - | TRBD2 | CASSGGLAGGNEQFF | TGTGCCAGCAGCGGGGGACTAGCGGGAGGCAATGAGCAGTTCTTC